This passage covers 29 T cell receptor beta chains from one sample sequenced in a study of T cells in narcolepsy. Profiling relied on immunoSEQ multiplex PCR, and the TCRdb table lists in-frame clones only, not all of them. This table has about 27,000 clones, more than 65% appearing once. Input material: memory (CD45RA-) CD4+ T cells from blood. The source of these receptors is a human donor in good health.

The gene calls are TRBV5-1 and TRBJ2-1; the match to TRBD2 covers 9 bases. CDR1 and CDR2 from the germline V gene are SGHRS and YFSETQ. Trimming took 6 bases from V and 5 from J; bases not matched to a gene: 12. This CDR3 is built from 16 residues. Written as DNA, the CDR3 is TGCGCCAGCACCTCTCCCAGCGGGAGGACAGACAATGAGCAGTTCTTC. Protein: CASTSPSGRTDNEQFF. Variable domain in full (rest from reference TRBV5-1 and TRBJ2-1): KAGVTQTPRYLIKTRGQQVTLSCSPISGHRSVSWYQQTPGQGLQFLFEYFSETQRNKGNFPGRFSGRQFSNSRSEMNVSTLELGDSALYLCASTSPSGRTDNEQFFGPGTRLTVL.

V is TRBV28 and J is TRBJ1-5; 7 bases map to TRBD1. J was trimmed by 7 bases and V by 2 bases; bases with no gene match: 14. The CDR3 sequence is 17 residues long. Germline-derived CDR1 and CDR2 are MDHEN and SYDVKM. The CDR3 DNA sequence: TGTGCCAGCAGTTTAGTCCAGGGGGGAAGTCAAAGGCAGCCCCAGCATTTT. It encodes CASSLVQGGSQRQPQHF.

The genes are TRBV7-7 and TRBJ2-5; TRBD1 is a possible D gene (6 bases). The CDR3 is 13 amino acids. The germline V and J ends were trimmed by 5 bases and 5 bases, with 12 bases remaining between them. From germline, CDR1 is SSHAT and CDR2 FNYEAQ (reference sequence). Written as DNA, the CDR3 is TGTGCCAGCAGCCCTACAGGGTTGGAGACCCAGTACTTC. It encodes CASSPTGLETQYF. Full variable domain (missing parts from reference TRBV7-7 and TRBJ2-5): GAGVSQSPRYKVTKRGQDVTLRCDPISSHATLYWYQQALGQGPEFLTYFNYEAQPDKSGLPSDRFSAERPEGSISTLTIQRTEQRDSAMYRCASSPTGLETQYFGPGTRLLVL.

The chain links TRBV27 to TRBJ2-7; D assignment may be TRBD1 or TRBD2 (5 bases each). V was clipped by 4 bases and J by 4 bases, with 14 bases between them. This CDR3 is 14 amino acids long. Germline V gene sequence: CDR1 MNHEY, CDR2 SMNVEV (reference sequence). CDR3 amino acids: CASSSSGRLYEQYF. DNA of the CDR3: TGTGCCAGCAGTTCCTCGGGACGGTTATACGAGCAGTACTTC.

The chain recombines TRBV11-3 with TRBJ2-7; D possibly corresponds to TRBD1 (6 bases). The CDR3 spans 14 residues. Trimming took 2 bases from V and 7 from J, leaving 15 bases between them. Germline CDR1 is SGHNT and CDR2 is YENEEA. The CDR3 spells CASSLPGARREQYF. The CDR3 DNA reads as TGTGCCAGCAGCTTACCAGGGGCTCGGAGAGAGCAGTACTTC.

The chain carries TRBV7-9 and TRBJ2-2; 8 bases map to TRBD2. CDR1 is SEHNR and CDR2 is FQNEAQ in the germline V gene (reference sequence). Germline trimming cut 5 bases from V and 11 bases from J; bases unmatched to any gene: 7. CDR3 size: 13 residues. Written as DNA, the CDR3 is TGTGCCAGCAGCCCCACGGGGGGGAATGAGCTGTTTTTT. It translates to CASSPTGGNELFF.

The chain joins TRBV6-1 to TRBJ1-5; D is undetermined. Germline V gives CDR1 MNHNS, CDR2 SASEGT. Trimming shortened V by 6 bases and J by 4 bases, and 16 bases separated the two germline ends. The CDR3 has 15 amino acids. CDR3 region: CASSPARGRNQPQHF. CDR3 nucleotide sequence: TGTGCCAGCAGCCCCGCGCGGGGAAGAAATCAGCCCCAGCATTTT.

This clone is a singleton in its sample. CDR3 region: CASSRTSVTSYGYTF. The CDR3 coding sequence is TGTGCCAGCAGCAGAACATCGGTCACGAGCTATGGCTACACCTTC. The rearrangement links TRBV7-2 to TRBJ1-2; D is uncertain. Trimming pared 5 bases from V and 4 bases from J, leaving 17 bases between. Germline loops: CDR1 SGHTA, CDR2 FQGNSA. The CDR3 spans 15 residues.

The chain carries TRBV27 and TRBJ2-1; tentative D call: TRBD1 (5 bases). This CDR3 is 14 amino acids long. From germline, CDR1 is MNHEY and CDR2 SMNVEV (reference sequence). The germline V and J ends were trimmed by 5 bases and 4 bases, with 12 bases remaining between them. CDR3 residues: CASSPRQQYNEQFF. The CDR3 DNA reads as TGTGCCAGCAGTCCCCGACAGCAATACAATGAGCAGTTCTTC.

This rearrangement joins TRBV5-1 to TRBJ2-3, with a tentative D call TRBD2 (5 bases). V lost 0 bases and J lost 0, with 11 bases in between. Germline V CDR1 and CDR2: SGHRS, YFSETQ. The CDR3 has 16 amino acids. CDR3 sequence reads: CASSLGLATSTDTQYF. The DNA of the CDR3 is TGCGCCAGCAGCTTGGGATTAGCGACTAGCACAGATACGCAGTATTTT.

The rearrangement links TRBV4-3 to TRBJ1-2; D is unclear. The V and J ends lost 0 bases and 2 bases respectively, with 10 bases between them. This CDR3 contains 15 residues. From germline, CDR1 is LGHNA and CDR2 YSLEER. The CDR3 sequence: CASSQEGGFNYGYTF. CDR3 sequence (DNA): TGCGCCAGCAGCCAAGAGGGCGGCTTCAACTATGGCTACACCTTC.

V and J are TRBV18 and TRBJ1-1; D ambiguous. This CDR3 spans 15 amino acids. From germline, CDR1 is KGHSH and CDR2 LQKENI. The ends were cut back, 4 bases at V and 1 base at J, with 13 bases in the middle. CDR3 DNA: TGTGCCAGCTCACAAATCGAGGGATGGAACACTGAAGCTTTCTTT. It codes for CASSQIEGWNTEAFF. Full variable domain (rest looked up from reference TRBV18 and TRBJ1-1): NAGVMQNPRHLVRRRGQEARLRCSPMKGHSHVYWYRQLPEEGLKFMVYLQKENIIDESGMPKERFSAEFPKEGPSILRIQQVVRGDSAAYFCASSQIEGWNTEAFFGQGTRLTVV.

The chain recombines TRBV18 with TRBJ1-5; 12 nucleotides align to TRBD1. The CDR3 covers 15 residues. J lost 5 bases, V lost 2 bases, and 1 base had no gene match. Germline CDR1 KGHSH, CDR2 LQKENI. CDR3 sequence: CASSPGTGGHQPQHF. Here the CDR3 DNA reads TGTGCCAGCTCACCAGGGACAGGGGGCCATCAGCCCCAGCATTTT.

The chain couples TRBV11-2 to TRBJ2-7; 10 nucleotides match TRBD1. Trimming at V came to 3 bases and at J to 6 bases, leaving 8 bases not matched to a gene. Germline-derived CDR1 and CDR2 are SGHAT and FQNNGV. The CDR3 covers 15 residues. The CDR3 DNA reads as TGTGCCAGCAGCTTTTTAGGGACAGGGGCGGGCGAGCAGTACTTC. The encoded protein is CASSFLGTGAGEQYF.

The rearrangement links TRBV5-6 to TRBJ1-2; D not resolved. Between the trimmed V and J ends, which lost 1 base and 2 bases, there was a span of 12 bases. The germline V gene encodes CDR1 SGHDT and CDR2 YYEEEE. The CDR3 runs 15 residues. The CDR3 DNA is TGTGCCAGCAGCTTGTATGGCGAGAGAAACTATGGCTACACCTTC. Its translation: CASSLYGERNYGYTF.

The rearrangement uses TRBV11-2 and TRBJ2-3, with D unclear. CDR1 and CDR2 (germline): SGHAT, FQNNGV. Trimming pared 0 bases from V and 2 bases from J, leaving 6 bases between. CDR3 length: 14 residues. The CDR3 is CASSLDRTTDTQYF. CDR3 DNA sequence: TGTGCCAGCAGCTTAGATCGGACCACAGATACGCAGTATTTT. The full variable domain, in which reference TRBV11-2 and TRBJ2-3 provide the parts outside the CDR3, is EAGVAQSPRYKIIEKRQSVAFWCNPISGHATLYWYQQILGQGPKLLIQFQNNGVVDDSQLPKDRFSAERLKGVDSTLKIQPAKLEDSAVYLCASSLDRTTDTQYFGPGTRLTVL.

The rearrangement uses TRBV9 and TRBJ1-4; a possible D gene is TRBD1 (5 bases). This CDR3 is 15 amino acids long. The germline gives CDR1 SGDLS, CDR2 YYNGEE. V was trimmed by 4 bases and J by 6 bases, leaving 16 bases between them. The CDR3 coding sequence is TGTGCCAGCAGCCTCACCGGGGACCTTTATGAAAAACTGTTTTTT. Translated, it gives CASSLTGDLYEKLFF.

V usage is TRBV9 and J usage is TRBJ2-1, with D tentatively TRBD1 or TRBD2 (5 bases each). The V end lost 3 bases, the J end lost 3 bases, and 16 bases lay between the germline ends. This CDR3 comprises 16 residues. From germline, CDR1 is SGDLS and CDR2 YYNGEE. CDR3 nucleotide sequence: TGTGCCAGCAGCGCTACCCGGGACCAACGCTACAATGAGCAGTTCTTC. Amino acid sequence: CASSATRDQRYNEQFF. Combining the CDR3 with reference TRBV9 and TRBJ2-1 gives the whole variable domain DSGVTQTPKHLITATGQRVTLRCSPRSGDLSVYWYQQSLDQGLQFLIQYYNGEERAKGNILERFSAQQFPDLHSELNLSSLELGDSALYFCASSATRDQRYNEQFFGPGTRLTVL.

The J gene is TRBJ1-3, the V gene TRBV7-7; 9 bases align to TRBD1. The V gene's germline CDR1 is SSHAT and CDR2 FNYEAQ (reference sequence). The CDR3 spans 13 residues. Losses at the gene ends were 5 bases for V and 8 bases for J; bases not matched to a gene: 4. The CDR3 reads CASSPGQGHTIYF. The CDR3 bases are TGTGCCAGCAGCCCAGGACAGGGGCACACCATATATTTT.

The chain joins TRBV9 to TRBJ1-3; no definite D call. The V end lost 0 bases, the J end lost 0 bases, and 4 bases lay between the germline ends. Germline CDR1 SGDLS, CDR2 YYNGEE. This CDR3 is built from 14 residues. CDR3 protein: CASSVDVSGNTIYF. CDR3 bases: TGTGCCAGCAGCGTAGACGTCTCTGGAAACACCATATATTTT.

V is TRBV5-1 and J is TRBJ1-1; D gene uncertain. CDR1 and CDR2 from the germline V gene are SGHRS and YFSETQ. V shed 0 bases and J shed 6 bases, with 12 bases lying between them. The CDR3 covers 14 residues. The CDR3 spells CASSLAAGLAEAFF. CDR3 DNA sequence: TGCGCCAGCAGCTTGGCCGCGGGGTTGGCTGAAGCTTTCTTT.

The chain couples TRBV4-3 to TRBJ1-1, with 9 bases fitting TRBD1. V lost 4 bases and J lost 1; bases outside the gene matches: 7. Looked up from germline, CDR1 is LGHNA and CDR2 is YSLEER. The CDR3 is 16 residues long. The CDR3: CASSRQEDRGNTEAFF. The CDR3 DNA follows: TGCGCCAGCAGCCGACAAGAGGACAGGGGGAACACTGAAGCTTTCTTT.

V usage is TRBV2 and J usage is TRBJ2-7, with TRBD2 as a possible D gene (5 bases). CDR3 length equals 13 residues. V was shortened by 3 bases and J by 3 bases, with 9 bases between the two germline ends. Germline CDR1 is SNHLY and CDR2 is FYNNEI. The CDR3 loop reads CASSERAFYEQYF. The CDR3 DNA follows: TGTGCCAGCAGTGAGCGGGCCTTCTACGAGCAGTACTTC.

The V gene is TRBV7-8, the J gene TRBJ2-1, with 7 bases aligning to TRBD2. J gave up 7 bases and V 2 bases, and 8 bases lay outside the gene matches. This CDR3 contains 15 residues. Germline V gene data show CDR1 as SGHVS and CDR2 as FQNEAQ. This CDR3 is CASSLRGGIRNEQFF. The CDR3 nucleotides read TGTGCCAGCAGCTTACGCGGGGGAATACGGAATGAGCAGTTCTTC.

This chain joins TRBV5-5 and TRBJ1-1, with 10 bases that match TRBD1. Germline values: CDR1 SGHKS, CDR2 YYEKEE (reference sequence). The CDR3 runs to 14 residues. The trim removed 2 bases at V and 6 bases at J, leaving 4 bases unmatched. The CDR3 protein is CASSLRQGAAEAFF. In nucleotides, the CDR3 is TGTGCCAGCAGCTTAAGACAGGGGGCGGCTGAAGCTTTCTTT.

This chain uses TRBV7-8 with TRBJ1-1; TRBD1 might be the D (5 bases). Trimming took 2 bases from V and 1 from J, leaving 11 bases between them. CDR1 is SGHVS and CDR2 is FQNEAQ in the germline V gene. This CDR3 is built from 15 residues. The CDR3 nucleotides read TGTGCCAGCAGCTTATTGGGGGTTGCGAACACTGAAGCTTTCTTT. It encodes CASSLLGVANTEAFF.

The rearrangement links TRBV5-4 to TRBJ2-5, with 8 bases identical to TRBD1. The CDR3 is 13 amino acids. The germline V gene has CDR1 SGHNT and CDR2 YYREEE (reference sequence). Germline trimming cut 4 bases from V and 5 bases from J; bases unmatched to any gene: 4. This CDR3 is CASSRTGSETQYF. For the CDR3, the DNA is TGTGCCAGCAGCCGGACAGGGTCGGAGACCCAGTACTTC.

V is TRBV28 and J is TRBJ1-4; the D gene is possibly TRBD1 (5 bases). Germline CDR1 MDHEN, CDR2 SYDVKM. This CDR3 has 14 residues. V gave up 7 bases and J gave up 11 bases, with 20 bases separating them. CDR3 nucleotides: TGTGCCAGCACAATCGGAGGGGCCGGGGGGAAACTGTTTTTT. Its translation is CASTIGGAGGKLFF.

The V call is TRBV7-8, the J call TRBJ2-2, with D maybe TRBD2 (5 bases). CDR3 length equals 17 residues. The ends were cut back, 1 base at V and 1 base at J, with 13 bases in the middle. From germline, CDR1 is SGHVS and CDR2 FQNEAQ. The CDR3 is CASSLVLGGGNTGELFF. The CDR3, as DNA: TGTGCCAGCAGCTTAGTCCTCGGAGGTGGGAACACCGGGGAGCTGTTTTTT.